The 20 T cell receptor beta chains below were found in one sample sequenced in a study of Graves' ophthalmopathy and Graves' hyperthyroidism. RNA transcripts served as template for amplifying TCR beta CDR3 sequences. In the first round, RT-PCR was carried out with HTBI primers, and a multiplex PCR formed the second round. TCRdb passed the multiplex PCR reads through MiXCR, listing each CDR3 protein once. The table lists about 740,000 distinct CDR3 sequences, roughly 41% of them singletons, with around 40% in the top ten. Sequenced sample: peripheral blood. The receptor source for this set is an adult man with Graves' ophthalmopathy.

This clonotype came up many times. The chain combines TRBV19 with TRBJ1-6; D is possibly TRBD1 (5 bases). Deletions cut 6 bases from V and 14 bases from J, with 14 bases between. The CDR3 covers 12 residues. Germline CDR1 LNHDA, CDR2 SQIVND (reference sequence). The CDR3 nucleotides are TGTGCCAGTAGGGGGGTCGGCCCTACCCTCCACTTT. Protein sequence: CASRGVGPTLHF.

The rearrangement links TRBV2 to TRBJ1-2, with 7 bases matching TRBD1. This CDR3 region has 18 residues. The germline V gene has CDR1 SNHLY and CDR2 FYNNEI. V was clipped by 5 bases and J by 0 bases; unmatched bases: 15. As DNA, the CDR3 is TGTGCCAGCAGTCCACGCTCCCCACTCGACAGGGCTAACTATGGCTACACCTTC. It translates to CASSPRSPLDRANYGYTF.

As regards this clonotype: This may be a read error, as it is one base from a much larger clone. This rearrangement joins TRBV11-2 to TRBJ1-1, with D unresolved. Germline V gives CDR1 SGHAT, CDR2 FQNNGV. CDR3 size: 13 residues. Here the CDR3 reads CASSQIMNTKAFF. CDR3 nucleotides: TGTGCCAGCAGCCAAATCATGAACACTAAAGCTTTCTTT.

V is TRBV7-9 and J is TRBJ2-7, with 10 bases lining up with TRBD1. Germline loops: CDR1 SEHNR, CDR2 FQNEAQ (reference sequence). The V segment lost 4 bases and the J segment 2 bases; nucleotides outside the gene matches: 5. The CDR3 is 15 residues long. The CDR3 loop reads CASSWIGQGAYEQYF. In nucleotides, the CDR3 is TGTGCCAGCAGCTGGATTGGACAGGGGGCCTACGAGCAGTACTTC.

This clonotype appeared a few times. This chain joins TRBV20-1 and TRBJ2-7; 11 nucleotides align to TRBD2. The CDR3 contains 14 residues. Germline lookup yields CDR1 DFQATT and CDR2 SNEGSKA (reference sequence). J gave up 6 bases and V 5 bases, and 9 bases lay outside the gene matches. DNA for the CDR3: TGCAGTGCTGAGGATAGCGGGAGGGCCAGCGAGCAGTACTTC. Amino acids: CSAEDSGRASEQYF.

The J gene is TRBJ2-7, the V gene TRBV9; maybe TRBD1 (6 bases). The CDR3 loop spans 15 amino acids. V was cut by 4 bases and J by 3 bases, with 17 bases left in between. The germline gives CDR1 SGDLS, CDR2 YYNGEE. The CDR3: CASSPRSDSIYEQYF. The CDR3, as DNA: TGTGCCAGCAGCCCCCGGTCGGACAGCATCTACGAGCAGTACTTC.

The CDR3 nucleotides are TGCAGCGTTGACGGTCCTGGGAGGACCGGGGAGACCCAGTACTTC. It specifies CSVDGPGRTGETQYF. This chain uses TRBV29-1 with TRBJ2-5, with D possibly matching TRBD2 (6 bases). Trimming removed 3 bases from V and 5 bases from J, with 19 bases in between. The CDR3 covers 15 residues. Germline V gives CDR1 SQVTM, CDR2 ANQGSEA.

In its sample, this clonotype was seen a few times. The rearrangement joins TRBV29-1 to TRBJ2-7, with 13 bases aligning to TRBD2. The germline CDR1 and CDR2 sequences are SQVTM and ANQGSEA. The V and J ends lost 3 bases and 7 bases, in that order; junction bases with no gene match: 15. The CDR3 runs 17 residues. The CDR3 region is CSVEGLAGFSTPGEQYF. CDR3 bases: TGCAGCGTTGAGGGACTAGCGGGATTTTCCACACCAGGGGAGCAGTACTTC.

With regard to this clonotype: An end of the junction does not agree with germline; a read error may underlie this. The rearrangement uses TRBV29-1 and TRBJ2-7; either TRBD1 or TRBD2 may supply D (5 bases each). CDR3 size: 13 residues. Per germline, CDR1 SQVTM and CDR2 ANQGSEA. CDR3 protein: CSVDRVGTGELYF. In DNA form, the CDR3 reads TGCAGCGTTGACAGGGTTGGCACCGGGGAGCTGTACTTC.

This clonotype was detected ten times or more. The CDR3 reads CASSQRQGYTF. DNA of the CDR3: TGTGCCAGCAGCCAAAGACAGGGCTACACCTTC. V usage is TRBV3-1 and J usage is TRBJ1-2; a weak D match, TRBD1 (5 bases). CDR1 is LGHDT and CDR2 is YNNKEL in the germline V gene (reference sequence). The CDR3 loop spans 11 amino acids. Between the trimmed V and J ends, which lost 2 bases and 8 bases, there was a span of 6 bases.

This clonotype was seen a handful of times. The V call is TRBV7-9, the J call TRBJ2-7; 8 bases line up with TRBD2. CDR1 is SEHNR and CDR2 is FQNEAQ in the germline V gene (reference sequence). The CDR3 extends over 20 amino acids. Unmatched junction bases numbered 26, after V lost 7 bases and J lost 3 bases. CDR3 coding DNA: TGTGCCAGCACCGACGGTAACGGGCTAGCGGGTGGCGAGCTCAACTACGAGCAGTACTTC. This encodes CASTDGNGLAGGELNYEQYF. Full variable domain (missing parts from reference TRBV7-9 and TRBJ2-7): DTGVSQNPRHKITKRGQNVTFRCDPISEHNRLYWYRQTLGQGPEFLTYFQNEAQLEKSRLLSDRFSAERPKGSFSTLEIQRTEQGDSAMYLCASTDGNGLAGGELNYEQYFGPGTRLTVT.

This chain's CDR3 is CASSLALGYTQYF. CDR3 coding DNA: TGTGCCAGCAGCTTAGCGCTGGGATATACGCAGTATTTT. The V and J genes are TRBV7-9 and TRBJ2-3, with D uncertain. Germline lookup yields CDR1 SEHNR and CDR2 FQNEAQ (reference sequence). V was cut by 0 bases and J by 7 bases, with 8 bases left in between. The CDR3 consists of 13 residues.

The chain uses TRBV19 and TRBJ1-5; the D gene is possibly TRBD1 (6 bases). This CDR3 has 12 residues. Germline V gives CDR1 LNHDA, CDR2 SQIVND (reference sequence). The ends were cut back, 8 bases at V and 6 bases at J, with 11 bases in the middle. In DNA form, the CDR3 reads TGTGCCAGTTCAGGGGTACGTCAGCCCCAGCATTTT. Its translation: CASSGVRQPQHF.

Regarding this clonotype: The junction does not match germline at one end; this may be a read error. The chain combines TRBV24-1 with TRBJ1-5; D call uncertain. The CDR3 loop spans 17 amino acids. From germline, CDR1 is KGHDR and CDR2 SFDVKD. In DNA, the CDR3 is TGCGCCAGCAGCCAAGGACTTGTAGGATATAGCAATCAGCCCCAGCATTTT. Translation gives CASSQGLVGYSNQPQHF.

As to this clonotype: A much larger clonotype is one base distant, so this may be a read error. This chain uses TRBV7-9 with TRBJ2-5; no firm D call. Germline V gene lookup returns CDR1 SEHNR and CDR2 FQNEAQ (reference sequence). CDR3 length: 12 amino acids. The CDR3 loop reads CASSFVQETQHF. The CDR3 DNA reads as TGTGCCAGCAGCTTTGTTCAAGAGACCCAGCACTTC.

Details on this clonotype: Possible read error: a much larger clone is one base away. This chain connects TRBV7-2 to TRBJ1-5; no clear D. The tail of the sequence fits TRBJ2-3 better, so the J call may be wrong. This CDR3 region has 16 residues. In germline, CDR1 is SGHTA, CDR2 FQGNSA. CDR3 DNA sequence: TGTGCCAGCAGCTCAATGTGGACCGATAGCAATCAGCCCCAGTATTTT. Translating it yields CASSSMWTDSNQPQYF.

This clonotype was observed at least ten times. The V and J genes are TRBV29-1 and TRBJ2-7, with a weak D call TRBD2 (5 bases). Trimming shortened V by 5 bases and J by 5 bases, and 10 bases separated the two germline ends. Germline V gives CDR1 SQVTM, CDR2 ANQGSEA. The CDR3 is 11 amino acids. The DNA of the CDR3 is TGCAGCGTTAGAGGGCTTCACGAGCAGTACTTC. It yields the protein CSVRGLHEQYF.

CDR3 nucleotides: TGCGCCAGCAGCTTAGCGACTAGCGAGTACGAGCAGTACTTC. It encodes CASSLATSEYEQYF. The chain is built from TRBV5-1 and TRBJ2-7; 8 nucleotides align to TRBD2. CDR3 length: 14 residues. Trimming took 2 bases from V and 4 from J; bases not matched to a gene: 5. CDR1 and CDR2 (germline): SGHRS, YFSETQ.

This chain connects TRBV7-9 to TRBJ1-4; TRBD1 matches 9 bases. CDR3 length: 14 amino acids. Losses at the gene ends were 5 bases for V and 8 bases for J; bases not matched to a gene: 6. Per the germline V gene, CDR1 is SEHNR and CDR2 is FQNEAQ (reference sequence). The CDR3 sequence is CASSPDRGTEKLFF. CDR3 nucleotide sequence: TGTGCCAGCAGCCCGGACAGGGGCACGGAAAAACTGTTTTTT.

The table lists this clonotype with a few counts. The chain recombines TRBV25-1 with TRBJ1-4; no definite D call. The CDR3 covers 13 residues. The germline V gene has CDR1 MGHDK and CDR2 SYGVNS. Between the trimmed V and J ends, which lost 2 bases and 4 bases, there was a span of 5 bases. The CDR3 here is CASSEPYNEKLFF. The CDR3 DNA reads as TGTGCCAGCAGTGAACCTTATAATGAAAAACTGTTTTTT.